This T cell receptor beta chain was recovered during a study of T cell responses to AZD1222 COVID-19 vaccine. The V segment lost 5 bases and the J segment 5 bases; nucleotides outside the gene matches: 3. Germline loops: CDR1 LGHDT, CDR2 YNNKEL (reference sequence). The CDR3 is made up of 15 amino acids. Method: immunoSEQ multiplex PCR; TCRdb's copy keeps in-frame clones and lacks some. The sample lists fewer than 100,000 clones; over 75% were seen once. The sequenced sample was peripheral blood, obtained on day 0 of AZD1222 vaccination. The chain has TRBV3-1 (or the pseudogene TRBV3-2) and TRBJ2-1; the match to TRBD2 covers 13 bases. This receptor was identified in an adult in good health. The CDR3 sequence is CASSWTSGSHNEQFF. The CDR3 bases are TGTGCCAGCAGCTGGACTAGCGGGAGCCACAATGAGCAGTTCTTC.